This is a list of T cell receptor beta chains from one sample in a study of response to subunit inactivated influenza vaccine. TCRdb passed the RT-PCR reads through MiXCR, listing each CDR3 protein once. The data contain hundreds of thousands of distinct CDR3 sequences, less than 8% of them singletons. The sequences come from PBMCs from blood, collected roughly 24 months after vaccination. The receptor set was obtained from a man in his fifties or sixties who received an inactivated influenza vaccine. Each CDR3 is given with its conserved first and last residue. Fields, in order: clone size, J gene, V gene, D gene, CDR3 DNA, CDR3 protein. D genes are given only for firm matches. Clone size, where shown, is once, few, many, or a class for clones that have expanded.

abundance: many
j_gene: TRBJ1-4
v_gene: TRBV10-3
d_gene: NA
CDR3nt: TGTGCCATCGCCGGTGAAGCGATTCGGGAAAAACTGTTTTTT
CDR3aa: CAIAGEAIREKLFF

abundance: few
j_gene: TRBJ2-7
v_gene: TRBV7-2
d_gene: NA
CDR3nt: TGTGCCAGCACAGTACAAAGCTCCTACGAGCAGTACTTC
CDR3aa: CASTVQSSYEQYF

abundance: many
j_gene: TRBJ1-1
v_gene: TRBV30
d_gene: NA
CDR3nt: TGTGCCTGGAGTGTCGGACTGAACACTGAAGCTTTCTTT
CDR3aa: CAWSVGLNTEAFF

abundance: many
j_gene: TRBJ2-1
v_gene: TRBV9
d_gene: NA
CDR3nt: TGTGCCAGCAGCGTAGATAGAGATGAGCAGTTCTTC
CDR3aa: CASSVDRDEQFF

abundance: many
j_gene: TRBJ2-7
v_gene: TRBV7-6
d_gene: NA
CDR3nt: TGTGCCAGCAGCCCCAGCGTCGGCCCCAAATATTCCTACGAGCAGTACTTC
CDR3aa: CASSPSVGPKYSYEQYF

abundance: NA
j_gene: TRBJ2-3
v_gene: TRBV10-3
d_gene: TRBD2
CDR3nt: TGTGCCGCCAGCAGCCGACTAGCGGGAGCAGCAGATACGCAGTATTTT
CDR3aa: CAASSRLAGAADTQYF

abundance: NA
j_gene: TRBJ2-2
v_gene: TRBV5-1
d_gene: NA
CDR3nt: TGCGCCAGCAGCTCCGGACAGACCCAGGGCGGGGAGCTGTTTTTT
CDR3aa: CASSSGQTQGGELFF

abundance: few
j_gene: TRBJ2-5
v_gene: TRBV5-1
d_gene: NA
CDR3nt: TGCGCCAGCAGCTTGGGGACATCCACCACCCAAGAGACCCAGTACTTC
CDR3aa: CASSLGTSTTQETQYF

abundance: many
j_gene: TRBJ1-5
v_gene: TRBV4-2
d_gene: NA
CDR3nt: TGTGCCAGCAGCCAAGATCGGGGGGAGGATCAGCCCCAGCATTTT
CDR3aa: CASSQDRGEDQPQHF

abundance: NA
j_gene: TRBJ1-2
v_gene: TRBV9
d_gene: NA
CDR3nt: TGTGCCAGCAGCGATAAAGTGGGCAATGGGGGATATGGCTACACCTTC
CDR3aa: CASSDKVGNGGYGYTF

abundance: many
j_gene: TRBJ1-1
v_gene: TRBV20-1
d_gene: NA
CDR3nt: TGCAGTGCTAGAGATTGGTCCGAGGATGAAGCTTTCTTT
CDR3aa: CSARDWSEDEAFF

abundance: many
j_gene: TRBJ2-2
v_gene: TRBV5-1
d_gene: NA
CDR3nt: TGCGCCAGCAGACAGGAGGCAGGGCGCACCGGGGAGCTGTTTTTT
CDR3aa: CASRQEAGRTGELFF

abundance: NA
j_gene: TRBJ2-1
v_gene: TRBV12-3/TRBV12-4
d_gene: NA
CDR3nt: TGTGCCAGCAGCCCCTCGGGGGCGCGCAATGAGCAGTTCTTC
CDR3aa: CASSPSGARNEQFF

abundance: NA
j_gene: TRBJ2-1
v_gene: TRBV20-1
d_gene: TRBD2
CDR3nt: TGCAGTGCTCTATCAGGGACTAGCGCCGCCCAGGAGCAGTTATTC
CDR3aa: CSALSGTSAAQEQLF

abundance: few
j_gene: TRBJ2-2
v_gene: TRBV7-2
d_gene: NA
CDR3nt: TGTGCCAGCAGCTTAGCGCCACAGGGAACCGGGGAGCTGTTTTTT
CDR3aa: CASSLAPQGTGELFF

abundance: NA
j_gene: TRBJ2-3
v_gene: TRBV7-6
d_gene: TRBD2
CDR3nt: TGTGCCAGCAGCCAAGGGACTAGCGGATCCACAGATACGCAGTATTTT
CDR3aa: CASSQGTSGSTDTQYF

abundance: many
j_gene: TRBJ1-1
v_gene: TRBV4-3
d_gene: NA
CDR3nt: TGCGCCAGCAGCCAAGGGTGGGAACCGAACACTGAAGCTTTCTTT
CDR3aa: CASSQGWEPNTEAFF

abundance: many
j_gene: TRBJ2-3
v_gene: TRBV24-1
d_gene: TRBD2
CDR3nt: TGTGCCACCAGTGCAGCTAGCGGGATCGGCACAGATACGCAGTATTTT
CDR3aa: CATSAASGIGTDTQYF

abundance: NA
j_gene: TRBJ2-7
v_gene: TRBV5-7
d_gene: TRBD1
CDR3nt: TGTGCCAGCAGCTTTAGGGTTTCCCCCCGGACAGGAAGGAGGTACGAGCAGTACTTC
CDR3aa: CASSFRVSPRTGRRYEQYF

abundance: few
j_gene: TRBJ1-3
v_gene: TRBV12-3/TRBV12-4
d_gene: NA
CDR3nt: TGTGCCAGCACCTTGGGCCAGCGTGGAAACACCATATATTTT
CDR3aa: CASTLGQRGNTIYF

abundance: NA
j_gene: TRBJ1-1
v_gene: TRBV6-2/TRBV6-3
d_gene: TRBD1
CDR3nt: TGTGCCAGCAGTTACTCGAGTACAGGGGAGCGTTTTGAAGCTTTCTTT
CDR3aa: CASSYSSTGERFEAFF

abundance: many
j_gene: TRBJ2-2
v_gene: TRBV12-3/TRBV12-4
d_gene: NA
CDR3nt: TGTGCCAGCAGTTTTCAAGTTAGCACCGGGGAGCTGTTTTTT
CDR3aa: CASSFQVSTGELFF

abundance: NA
j_gene: TRBJ2-7
v_gene: TRBV11-2
d_gene: NA
CDR3nt: TGTGCCAGCAGCCCACAGGCGGGGAGCAACGAGCAGTACTTC
CDR3aa: CASSPQAGSNEQYF

abundance: few
j_gene: TRBJ2-1
v_gene: TRBV28
d_gene: TRBD2
CDR3nt: TGTGCCAGCAGTTCATATGCTAGCGGGAGGGTTTACAATGAGCAGTTCTTC
CDR3aa: CASSSYASGRVYNEQFF

abundance: NA
j_gene: TRBJ2-1
v_gene: TRBV20-1
d_gene: NA
CDR3nt: TGCAGTGCTAGCCGCTCACTCGACGGGGGCGTTGAGCAGTTCTTC
CDR3aa: CSASRSLDGGVEQFF

abundance: many
j_gene: TRBJ2-5
v_gene: TRBV15
d_gene: NA
CDR3nt: TGTGCCACCAGCAGAGCTGGTAATAGTGAGACCCAGTACTTC
CDR3aa: CATSRAGNSETQYF

abundance: few
j_gene: TRBJ2-5
v_gene: TRBV7-2
d_gene: TRBD2
CDR3nt: TGTGCCAGCAGCTTAGCCCCCTATGGACTAGCGGGAATGGAGACCCAGTACTTC
CDR3aa: CASSLAPYGLAGMETQYF

abundance: few
j_gene: TRBJ2-7
v_gene: TRBV7-9
d_gene: TRBD2
CDR3nt: TGTGCCAGCAGCCCTAAGACTAGCGGGACCTACGAGCAGTACTTC
CDR3aa: CASSPKTSGTYEQYF

abundance: few
j_gene: TRBJ1-4
v_gene: TRBV15
d_gene: NA
CDR3nt: TGTGCCACCAGCAGAGAACAGAACTCTAATGAAAAACTGTTTTTT
CDR3aa: CATSREQNSNEKLFF

abundance: few
j_gene: TRBJ2-3
v_gene: TRBV7-2
d_gene: NA
CDR3nt: TGTGCCAGCAGCACGGGGTTCACAGATACGCAGTATTTT
CDR3aa: CASSTGFTDTQYF

abundance: many
j_gene: TRBJ1-6
v_gene: TRBV20-1
d_gene: NA
CDR3nt: TGCAGTGCTAGAGATGGGAATTCACCCCTCCACTTT
CDR3aa: CSARDGNSPLHF

abundance: few
j_gene: TRBJ2-7
v_gene: TRBV12-3/TRBV12-4
d_gene: NA
CDR3nt: TGTGCCAGCAGTTTTAGTCTCCCTAGCGCCCACGAGCAGTACTTC
CDR3aa: CASSFSLPSAHEQYF

abundance: NA
j_gene: TRBJ2-7
v_gene: TRBV14
d_gene: TRBD2
CDR3nt: TGTGCCAGCAGCCCAACGGGAGGTTGGTACGAGCAGTACTTC
CDR3aa: CASSPTGGWYEQYF